This T cell receptor (beta chain) emerged from a study of T-cell reconstitution after alpha-beta-depleted transplantation in children. Study-wide points: Several hundred rapidly expanded clones from non-depleted graft cells reportedly supplied alpha-beta T cells about two months post-transplant.

In regard to this clonotype: Its specificity is unknown.

The CDR3 runs to 14 residues. Trimming removed 0 bases from V and 8 bases from J; junction bases left unmatched: 4. Germline assignment: CDR1 SQVTM and CDR2 ANQGSEA. Construction of the TCRbeta library involved unique molecular identifiers. TCRdb reprocessed the PCR reads via MiXCR and lists one record per CDR3 protein. The data contain 200,000 to 250,000 distinct CDR3 sequences, about 8.4% of them singletons. The clonotype was recovered from a male patient aged 2-10 years who had a stem cell transplant for acute myeloid leukemia, so the T cells may come from the graft donor. The chain joins TRBV29-1 to TRBJ1-4; TRBD1 matches 9 bases. The sample consisted of PBMCs, mostly from graft donor cells, taken 360 days after TCRalphabeta/CD19-depleted stem cell transplant. The CDR3 reads CSVEDTGGDEKLFF. Here the CDR3 DNA reads TGCAGCGTTGAAGATACAGGGGGCGACGAAAAACTGTTTTTT.